This T cell receptor beta chain was sequenced during a study of human T cells and chemical hapten exposure (dated by TCRdb to about 2021). The study in broad terms: For sensitization, 2% DPC in acetone was applied to a roughly 2 cm by roughly 2 cm area of upper inner arm skin. The mostly female patient cohort included alopecia areata with under or over 50% scalp involvement, alopecia totalis and alopecia universalis. Around 29 alopecia patients provided blood for TCR sequencing at one to four time points (pre-sensitization, 2, 6 and 24 weeks). Throughout the roughly 23-week study period, patients were also given weekly therapeutic DPC doses on the scalp. The study tracked peripheral blood TCR repertoire changes in vivo during primary and secondary sensitization to the hapten diphenylcyclopropenone (DPC) in alopecia patients. Patch testing was done on the upper back using Finn chambers containing 0.01% DPC, and results were scored after 6 days according to International Contact Dermatitis Research Group standards. Blood was sampled from patients pre-sensitization (week 0) and at 2, 6 and about 24 weeks after DPC sensitization. Libraries were pooled for sequencing, and variation in per-sample TCR yields was attributed mainly to small differences in library volumes within the pool. Findings and caveats that apply to the study as a whole: Because every patient had alopecia, a presumed autoimmune disease, the patients' immune response might differ from that of healthy individuals. Expanded TCRs formed significantly more large CDR3 similarity clusters than pre-sensitization or healthy control sets, consistent with antigen-driven responses. Patch test score was positively correlated with the number of PT1 expanded TCRs, with significance at thresholds 8, 16 and 32 but not at 4. No change with DPC sensitization was found in the number of TCRs above 1 in 1000 frequency, and no evidence of global repertoire structure alterations was found. Repeated subsampling changed both the strength of the expansion versus patch-test correlation and the threshold at which that correlation became significant.

Trimming takes 5 bases off V and 0 bases off J; junction bases not matched to a gene: 4. The CDR3 runs 15 amino acids, cysteine and phenylalanine included. The kept DNA is CDR3 alone, 45 bases in frame from the first base. From the germline V gene, CDR1 is MRHNA and CDR2 is SNTAGT. Library preparation used RACE. Sequencer: NextSeq 500. During library preparation, unique molecular identifiers were attached to individual cDNA molecules so that TCRs could be counted in a quantitative, reproducible way. Both TCR alpha and TCR beta chains were sequenced from each blood RNA sample. In the source study's methods: A median of about 100,000 TCRs per sample was observed, with a range of 23,224 to 690,600. V, J and CDR3 annotation of the TCR reads was carried out using the Decombinator software suite. For PS versus PT1 abundance plots, all samples were subsampled to the same number of TCRs (28,000). Expanded TCRs were defined as absent before sensitization and observed at least eight times at the 2-week time point. TCRdb trimmed the raw reads at Q25, called clones with MiXCR and kept productive beta chains. A single entry per CDR3 protein holds the most common genes and DNA from its merged rows. It is TCRdb's table, rather than the study itself, that gives the V and J calls and clone size. The sample data list about 350,000 distinct CDR3 sequences, and about 6% of these were observed just once. The biggest ten clones account for about 5.4% of the sample.

This clonotype was recorded many times. Its antigen target is currently unknown. No base quality information exists; no much larger clone differs at one position. The sample's time point label, in plain terms: patch test 2, 6 weeks after DPC sensitization. Reading the label with the study, this specimen's treatment or condition is: therapeutic diphenylcyclopropenone sensitization with weekly scalp DPC. At every patch-test visit, the blood draw took place before the patch test was put on. Eligible patients were aged 18 to 70, diagnosed with alopecia, deemed suitable for DPC therapy, and excluded if pregnant. Total RNA was extracted from unfractionated whole blood that had been collected in Tempus Blood RNA tubes.

Sequenced here: whole blood, sampled in connection with sensitization to the hapten diphenylcyclopropenone (DPC). The rearrangement joined TRBV6-4 to TRBJ2-3; 8 bases in the middle match TRBD1. This clonotype originated in a woman aged 18-35 years with alopecia areata. Some clones in this sample may be carry-over from other donors' samples. At the DNA level, the sequence is TGTGCCAGCAGTCTACAGGGGGATAGCACAGATACGCAGTATTTT. It codes for CASSLQGDSTDTQYF.